The 20 T cell receptor beta chains in this list originate from one sample, sequenced in a study of cytomegalovirus exposure and HLA in healthy donors. PCR used 60 Vbeta primers and 13 Jbeta primers. The method was immunoSEQ multiplex PCR; TCRdb's version includes in-frame clones alone and lacks a portion of them. The sample holds about 130,000 clones; roughly 80% are singletons and the top ten take around 18%. Sequenced sample: PBMCs. The receptors originated from a man aged 18-30 years in good health and CMV-seropositive.

This chain connects TRBV30 to TRBJ2-2; 10 bases match TRBD1. Germline V gene sequence: CDR1 GTSNPN, CDR2 SVGIG (reference sequence). CDR3 size: 14 residues. The V segment lost 3 bases and the J segment 5 bases; nucleotides outside the gene matches: 3. The CDR3 DNA reads as TGTGCCTGGAGCGGACAGGGGGGTACCGGGGAGCTGTTTTTT. Translation: CAWSGQGGTGELFF.

This rearrangement joins TRBV10-3 to TRBJ2-1; TRBD1 matches at 7 bases. CDR1 is ENHRY, CDR2 SYGVKD, per germline. The CDR3 is 14 residues long. After removal of 10 bases from V and 5 bases from J, the junction contained 11 bases not matched to a gene. The CDR3 spells CATQPGQHNNEQFF. CDR3 nucleotide sequence: TGTGCCACCCAGCCGGGACAGCATAACAATGAGCAGTTCTTC.

The chain uses TRBV7-9 and TRBJ2-1; 7 nucleotides align to TRBD1. The CDR3 contains 15 residues. V was clipped by 7 bases and J by 8 bases; unmatched bases: 14. CDR1 SEHNR and CDR2 FQNEAQ come from the germline V gene (reference sequence). The CDR3 DNA reads TGTGCCAGCATCCTACAGGGGCTACCTTGGGATGAGCAGTTCTTC. As protein: CASILQGLPWDEQFF. Together with reference TRBV7-9 and TRBJ2-1, the CDR3 gives the full variable domain: DTGVSQNPRHKITKRGQNVTFRCDPISEHNRLYWYRQTLGQGPEFLTYFQNEAQLEKSRLLSDRFSAERPKGSFSTLEIQRTEQGDSAMYLCASILQGLPWDEQFFGPGTRLTVL.

This clone was counted a few times. The chain links TRBV7-8 to TRBJ2-1; 10 nucleotides agree with TRBD2. Germline assignment: CDR1 SGHVS and CDR2 FQNEAQ. V dropped 5 bases and J dropped 4; count of bases not matched to a gene: 8. CDR3 size: 16 residues. The CDR3 region has the DNA TGTGCCAGCAGCCCAGCGGGGGGGCTCGGGTACAATGAGCAGTTCTTC. It specifies CASSPAGGLGYNEQFF.

In nucleotides, the CDR3 is TGCGCCAGCAGCCCGGACAGGGTAGGGACCTACGAGCAGTACTTC. This sequence encodes CASSPDRVGTYEQYF. The chain couples TRBV5-1 to TRBJ2-7, with 8 bases aligning to TRBD1. The CDR3 totals 15 residues. Germline CDR1 SGHRS, CDR2 YFSETQ. Trimming removed 4 bases from V and 2 bases from J; junction bases left unmatched: 8. Variable domain in full (rest from reference TRBV5-1 and TRBJ2-7): KAGVTQTPRYLIKTRGQQVTLSCSPISGHRSVSWYQQTPGQGLQFLFEYFSETQRNKGNFPGRFSGRQFSNSRSEMNVSTLELGDSALYLCASSPDRVGTYEQYFGPGTRLTVT.

The J gene is TRBJ2-7, the V gene TRBV5-1; tentative D call: TRBD1 (6 bases). The CDR3 is 13 residues long. V lost 4 bases and J lost 6, with 14 bases in between. Germline CDR1 and CDR2: SGHRS and YFSETQ. The CDR3 DNA reads TGCGCCAGCAGCCCGGGACAACTCGGCGAGCAGTACTTC. Translating it yields CASSPGQLGEQYF.

The chain combines TRBV29-1 with TRBJ1-1, with 9 bases identical to TRBD1. Per the germline V gene, CDR1 is SQVTM and CDR2 is ANQGSEA. The CDR3 spans 12 residues. The trim removed 7 bases at V and 4 bases at J, leaving 4 bases unmatched. The CDR3 sequence is CSGGDRATEAFF. The CDR3 DNA reads TGCAGCGGGGGGGACAGGGCCACTGAAGCTTTCTTT.

Comment on this clone: Sequence at one end of the junction differs from germline and may be a read error. The J gene is TRBJ2-1, the V gene TRBV2, with TRBD1 matching 8 bases. The CDR3 is 12 amino acids. The germline V gene encodes CDR1 SNHLY and CDR2 FYNNEI. The CDR3 region is CASSEAQGAQLF. The CDR3 DNA sequence: TGTGCCAGCAGTGAAGCCCAGGGGGCGCAACTCTTC.

The rearrangement joins TRBV5-4 to TRBJ2-1; 10 nucleotides align to TRBD1. Germline CDR1 SGHNT, CDR2 YYREEE (reference sequence). The CDR3 is made up of 19 amino acids. After removal of 4 bases from V and 0 bases from J, the junction contained 13 bases not matched to a gene. The CDR3 reads CASSHDRGLILSSYNEQFF. For the CDR3, the DNA is TGTGCCAGCAGCCACGACAGGGGGCTTATTCTTTCCTCCTACAATGAGCAGTTCTTC.

V is TRBV9 and J is TRBJ1-4, with D tentatively TRBD1 (6 bases). Germline V lookup: CDR1 SGDLS, CDR2 YYNGEE. The CDR3 contains 17 residues. V was trimmed by 3 bases and J by 0 bases, leaving 15 bases between them. CDR3: CASSAGHRDATNEKLFF. The CDR3, as DNA: TGTGCCAGCAGCGCTGGGCACAGGGATGCAACTAATGAAAAACTGTTTTTT.

The V gene is TRBV7-7, the J gene TRBJ2-7, with 7 bases that match TRBD2. The CDR3 runs to 15 residues. CDR1 and CDR2 (germline): SSHAT, FNYEAQ (reference sequence). V gave up 5 bases and J gave up 0 bases; unmatched junction bases: 7. CDR3 sequence (DNA): TGTGCCAGCAGCCAAGGACTAGATCTCTCCTACGAGCAGTACTTC. It yields the protein CASSQGLDLSYEQYF.

This sequence joins TRBV29-1 and TRBJ1-2, with a weak D call TRBD1 (6 bases). The CDR3 spans 13 residues. V was shortened by 6 bases and J by 1 base, with 12 bases between the two germline ends. The V gene's germline CDR1 is SQVTM and CDR2 ANQGSEA. CDR3 DNA sequence: TGCAGCGTGCCCGAGGGGGATAACTATGGCTACACCTTC. This codes for CSVPEGDNYGYTF.

CDR3 bases: TGTGCCTGGGCTCCGGGACTGTTGAGTAATAGCAATCAGCCCCAGCATTTT. This encodes CAWAPGLLSNSNQPQHF. The chain has TRBV30 and TRBJ1-5; tentative D call: TRBD1 (5 bases). Trimming left V 5 bases short and J 0 bases short, with 20 bases between. The length of the CDR3 is 17 residues. Germline V gene sequence: CDR1 GTSNPN, CDR2 SVGIG (reference sequence).

CDR3 in amino acids: CSVGNSGGYEQYF. The CDR3 region has the DNA TGCAGCGTTGGAAATAGCGGGGGCTACGAGCAGTACTTC. The gene calls are TRBV29-1 and TRBJ2-7; 9 nucleotides match TRBD2. This CDR3 has 13 residues. V lost 4 bases to trimming and J lost 3 bases; unmatched junction nucleotides: 4. Per germline, CDR1 SQVTM and CDR2 ANQGSEA.

This sequence joins TRBV10-3 and TRBJ1-2; possible D gene TRBD1, 6 bases. The germline V and J ends were trimmed by 5 bases and 8 bases, with 12 bases remaining between them. The CDR3 loop spans 12 amino acids. Germline V gene sequence: CDR1 ENHRY, CDR2 SYGVKD. As DNA, the CDR3 is TGTGCCATCAGTACACAGGGTTCGGGCTACACCTTC. Translated: CAISTQGSGYTF.

CDR3 region: CASSFAGHEQYF. CDR3 coding DNA: TGTGCCAGCAGCTTCGCAGGGCATGAGCAGTACTTC. V gene TRBV11-2 combines with J gene TRBJ2-7; the D gene is possibly TRBD1 (5 bases). V was pared by 3 bases and J by 7 bases, with 10 bases between. Germline CDR1 SGHAT, CDR2 FQNNGV. This CDR3 spans 12 amino acids.

This clone was seen only a few times. The chain employs TRBV2 and TRBJ1-2; D not certain. Looked up from germline, CDR1 is SNHLY and CDR2 is FYNNEI. CDR3 size: 12 residues. V shed 1 base and J shed 13 bases, with 13 bases lying between them. The CDR3 loop reads CASSEGTALGTF. The CDR3 DNA reads TGTGCCAGCAGTGAAGGGACTGCTCTTGGCACCTTC.

This clone was detected a few times. This same CDR3 is encoded by further DNA sequences in the sample. The V and J genes are TRBV27 and TRBJ1-2, with D maybe TRBD1 (5 bases). The CDR3 sequence is 12 residues long. In germline, CDR1 is MNHEY, CDR2 SMNVEV (reference sequence). Trimming removed 3 bases from V and 7 bases from J, with 9 bases in between. CDR3 coding DNA: TGTGCCAGCAGTTTCGGGGGATCTGGCTACACCTTC. This translates into CASSFGGSGYTF.

In this sample, this clone turned up once. The rearrangement joins TRBV6-5 to TRBJ1-2; D is possibly TRBD1 (5 bases). CDR1 and CDR2 (germline): MNHEY, SVGAGI. Trimming took 3 bases from V and 4 from J, leaving 9 bases between them. The CDR3 is 13 amino acids. For the CDR3, the DNA is TGTGCCAGCAGTTATAGGGGCGGCTATGGCTACACCTTC. This encodes CASSYRGGYGYTF.

This clone was observed once. The gene calls are TRBV27 and TRBJ2-5; 7 bases are shared with TRBD2. The trim removed 3 bases at V and 4 bases at J, leaving 20 bases unmatched. CDR1 MNHEY and CDR2 SMNVEV come from the germline V gene (reference sequence). The CDR3 is 19 amino acids. DNA for the CDR3: TGTGCCAGCAGTTTGGGGGTGGGCGGGGGACCTCTTTTGAGAGAGACCCAGTACTTC. It specifies CASSLGVGGGPLLRETQYF.